The 26 T cell receptor beta chains given below trace back to one sample, sequenced in a study of CD8+ T cells in alopecia areata (dated by TCRdb to about 2018). Interpreted using the paper, the time point label stands for: baseline before oral tofacitinib. Receptors were amplified or captured by the immunoSEQ multiplex PCR assay. RNA was extracted from all samples and reverse transcribed into cDNA, which served as template for TCR sequencing. TCRdb limited this immuneACCESS table to in-frame rearrangements with V and J called. A share of clones is missing; checked studies link under half to unresolved V genes, and the rest is unexplained. Here the sample has some 170,000 clones; about 72% occur a single time. The ten top clones hold about an eighth of the sample. This specimen consisted of CD8+ T cells sorted from blood, obtained at week 0. Receptors originate from a human donor with alopecia areata.

This clone occurred a few times. This chain links TRBV5-1 with TRBJ2-1; a weak D match, TRBD1 (5 bases). This CDR3 has 15 residues. Germline lookup yields CDR1 SGHRS and CDR2 YFSETQ. V lost 4 bases, J lost 0 bases, and 11 bases lay in between. CDR3 sequence: CASSLTASSYNEQFF. In nucleotides, the CDR3 is TGCGCCAGCAGCCTGACAGCGAGCTCCTACAATGAGCAGTTCTTC.

This rearrangement joins TRBV19 to TRBJ2-3; 14 bases fit TRBD2. Per germline, CDR1 LNHDA and CDR2 SQIVND (reference sequence). Trimming at V came to 5 bases and at J to 2 bases, leaving 3 bases not matched to a gene. This CDR3 has 16 amino acids. DNA of the CDR3: TGTGCCAGTAGTCCGGGACTAGCGGGGGACACAGATACGCAGTATTTT. Translating gives CASSPGLAGDTDTQYF.

This clone has a single count. V gene TRBV6-5 combines with J gene TRBJ2-7, with TRBD1 identical over 10 bases. The CDR3 is 13 amino acids. Germline values: CDR1 MNHEY, CDR2 SVGAGI. Trimming removed 11 bases from V and 5 bases from J; junction bases left unmatched: 9. The CDR3 loop is CAAGGDRGHEQYF. The CDR3 nucleotides read TGTGCCGCAGGGGGGGACAGGGGCCACGAGCAGTACTTC.

This clone was picked up a small number of times. The chain uses TRBV29-1 and TRBJ2-7; 11 nucleotides align to TRBD1. Per the germline V gene, CDR1 is SQVTM and CDR2 is ANQGSEA. V lost 4 bases, J lost 2 bases, and 10 bases stayed unmatched. The CDR3 consists of 16 residues. The CDR3 is CSVAGTGGLRTYEQYF. CDR3 in DNA: TGCAGCGTTGCGGGGACAGGGGGACTTCGGACCTACGAGCAGTACTTC.

The chain is built from TRBV6-1 and TRBJ2-2; tentatively, D is TRBD2 (6 bases). Germline-derived CDR1 and CDR2 are MNHNS and SASEGT. V gave up 6 bases and J gave up 3 bases, with 14 bases separating them. The CDR3 loop spans 15 amino acids. Here the CDR3 DNA reads TGTGCCAGCAGCGAGGTCTCGGGGGACACCGGGGAGCTGTTTTTT. Translating gives CASSEVSGDTGELFF.

Only a few counts were recorded for this clone. V is TRBV10-3 and J is TRBJ2-1, with TRBD1 identical over 7 bases. The length of the CDR3 is 15 residues. Germline V gene lookup returns CDR1 ENHRY and CDR2 SYGVKD. Trimming removed 4 bases from V and 3 bases from J; junction bases left unmatched: 6. Written as DNA, the CDR3 is TGTGCCATCAGTGTCCTCGACAGGGACTACAATGAGCAGTTCTTC. Amino acids: CAISVLDRDYNEQFF.

This chain links TRBV29-1 with TRBJ1-1, with a weak D call TRBD1 (5 bases). V was trimmed by 6 bases and J by 1 base, leaving 12 bases between them. The CDR3 runs 13 residues. Germline CDR1 is SQVTM and CDR2 is ANQGSEA. The chain's CDR3 is CSVPTAGNTEAFF. CDR3 coding DNA: TGCAGCGTCCCGACAGCCGGGAACACTGAAGCTTTCTTT.

J is TRBJ1-2 and V is TRBV30, with unresolved D. The CDR3 sequence is 13 residues long. Trimming removed 1 base from V and 3 bases from J, with 9 bases in between. Germline values: CDR1 GTSNPN, CDR2 SVGIG (reference sequence). CDR3 residues: CAWSDGLYYGYTF. CDR3 coding DNA: TGTGCCTGGAGTGACGGGCTATACTATGGCTACACCTTC.

The CDR3 DNA reads TGTGCCAGCAGCAACAGTCAAGAGACCCAGTACTTC. It encodes CASSNSQETQYF. The genes are TRBV6-5 and TRBJ2-5; no reliable D call. Germline V gives CDR1 MNHEY, CDR2 SVGAGI. The CDR3 loop spans 12 amino acids. Trimming removed 6 bases at V and 2 bases at J, with 7 bases between.

The chain uses TRBV6-5 and TRBJ2-3; no firm D call. This CDR3 is 13 amino acids long. V was clipped by 0 bases and J by 6 bases, with 7 bases between them. Germline-derived CDR1 and CDR2 are MNHEY and SVGAGI. In DNA, the CDR3 is TGTGCCAGCAGTTACTCAATTAAGGATACGCAGTATTTT. This sequence encodes CASSYSIKDTQYF.

The chain uses TRBV7-2 and TRBJ2-5; 8 bases match TRBD2. J was trimmed by 5 bases and V by 5 bases; bases with no gene match: 7. Germline assignment: CDR1 SGHTA and CDR2 FQGNSA. This CDR3 is built from 14 residues. In DNA, the CDR3 is TGTGCCAGCAGCCCCCGGACTAGCTGGGAGACCCAGTACTTC. As protein: CASSPRTSWETQYF.

The J gene is TRBJ2-5, the V gene TRBV7-2; 8 positions agree with TRBD1. V was clipped by 1 base and J by 3 bases; unmatched bases: 4. This CDR3 is 15 amino acids long. CDR1 is SGHTA, CDR2 FQGNSA, per germline. The CDR3 DNA is TGTGCCAGCAGCTTAGATCCAGGGGGCGAAGAGACCCAGTACTTC. Protein sequence: CASSLDPGGEETQYF.

This clone was recorded a few times. CDR3 residues: CASADRAFSGANVLTF. Written as DNA, the CDR3 is TGTGCCAGCGCAGACAGGGCCTTCTCTGGGGCCAACGTCCTGACTTTC. This sequence joins TRBV6-6 and TRBJ2-6; 7 nucleotides align to TRBD1. The CDR3 runs to 16 residues. Losses at the gene ends were 8 bases for V and 0 bases for J; bases not matched to a gene: 7. Germline V gives CDR1 MNHNY, CDR2 SVGAGI (reference sequence).

In this sample, this clone turned up a few times. V is TRBV29-1 and J is TRBJ1-3, with D perhaps matching TRBD1 (5 bases). Germline CDR1 reads SQVTM; CDR2 reads ANQGSEA. Trimming pared 7 bases from V and 4 bases from J, leaving 14 bases between. There are 13 residues in the CDR3. CDR3 residues: CSAGGLSGNTIYF. The CDR3 nucleotides read TGCAGCGCCGGGGGATTAAGCGGAAACACCATATATTTT.

V is TRBV7-2 and J is TRBJ2-1; 7 bases map to TRBD2. CDR1 is SGHTA and CDR2 is FQGNSA in the germline V gene. Trimming at V came to 2 bases and at J to 2 bases, leaving 3 bases not matched to a gene. CDR3 size: 15 residues. CDR3 amino acids: CASSLIAGAYNEQFF. The CDR3 DNA reads TGTGCCAGCAGCTTAATTGCGGGGGCCTACAATGAGCAGTTCTTC.

The rearrangement links TRBV5-1 to TRBJ2-7, with 12 bases that match TRBD1. The CDR3 spans 16 residues. CDR1 and CDR2 from the germline V gene are SGHRS and YFSETQ. With V trimmed by 4 bases and J by 3 bases, 8 bases remained unmatched. The DNA of the CDR3 is TGCGCCAGCAGCAACTCCCGGGACAGGGGGCGCTACGAGCAGTACTTC. Translated, it gives CASSNSRDRGRYEQYF.

The genes are TRBV27 and TRBJ2-4; D possibly corresponds to TRBD2 (6 bases). Germline V gene sequence: CDR1 MNHEY, CDR2 SMNVEV (reference sequence). This CDR3 contains 12 residues. V was cut by 7 bases and J by 6 bases, with 10 bases left in between. The CDR3: CASNDGGNIQYF. CDR3 in DNA: TGTGCCAGCAACGACGGGGGAAACATTCAGTACTTC.

J is TRBJ1-1 and V is TRBV14; D gene ambiguous. The CDR3 is 15 residues long. Trimming cost V 4 bases and J 1 base, with 13 bases left between them. The germline V gene has CDR1 SGHDN and CDR2 FVKESK. The CDR3 protein is CASSPYVGSNTEAFF. The CDR3 DNA sequence: TGTGCCAGCAGCCCCTACGTAGGCTCGAACACTGAAGCTTTCTTT.

The chain combines TRBV5-1 with TRBJ2-5; D remains unclear. The CDR3 totals 14 residues. From germline, CDR1 is SGHRS and CDR2 YFSETQ. V was cut by 0 bases and J by 4 bases, with 10 bases left in between. The CDR3 coding sequence is TGCGCCAGCAGCTTGGAGGGTCAGCCAGAGACCCAGTACTTC. This codes for CASSLEGQPETQYF.

This chain uses TRBV27 with TRBJ1-5, with a weak D call TRBD1 (5 bases). Germline lookup yields CDR1 MNHEY and CDR2 SMNVEV (reference sequence). V lost 3 bases to trimming and J lost 0 bases, with 9 bases between them. The length of the CDR3 is 15 residues. CDR3 amino acids: CASSFGRDSNQPQHF. Written as DNA, the CDR3 is TGTGCCAGCAGTTTTGGCAGGGATAGCAATCAGCCCCAGCATTTT.

A note on this clone: Compared with germline, one end of the junction differs, possibly owing to a read error. V and J are TRBV13 and TRBJ1-6; D gene unclear. This CDR3 region has 17 residues. From germline, CDR1 is PRHDT and CDR2 FYEKMQ (reference sequence). The CDR3 coding sequence is TGTGCCAGCAGCTTATCAGGCGCCCACACTCTTAATTCGCCCCTCCACTTT. Translating it yields CASSLSGAHTLNSPLHF.

This clone was observed once. The genes are TRBV7-6 and TRBJ2-6; D is ambiguous. V lost 2 bases and J 2 bases, leaving 7 bases between the germline ends. Germline loops: CDR1 SGHVS, CDR2 FNYEAQ. The CDR3 has 15 residues. The CDR3 sequence: CASSLRPAGANVLTF. The CDR3 DNA reads as TGTGCCAGCAGCTTACGGCCCGCTGGGGCCAACGTCCTGACTTTC.

The chain couples TRBV5-6 to TRBJ2-1, with D tentatively TRBD2 (7 bases). The CDR3 runs 16 residues. Germline-derived CDR1 and CDR2 are SGHDT and YYEEEE. Trimming removed 6 bases from V and 4 bases from J, with 20 bases in between. This CDR3 is CASTTGGGGQYNEQFF. The CDR3 nucleotides are TGTGCCAGCACCACGGGAGGCGGGGGCCAATACAATGAGCAGTTCTTC.

V usage is TRBV30 and J usage is TRBJ2-1; TRBD2 agrees at 12 bases. The germline V gene encodes CDR1 GTSNPN and CDR2 SVGIG (reference sequence). V lost 4 bases, J lost 7 bases, and 2 bases stayed unmatched. CDR3 size: 13 residues. As DNA, the CDR3 is TGTGCCTGGACTAGCGGGGGGGCTAATGAGCAGTTCTTC. This translates into CAWTSGGANEQFF.

The chain carries TRBV27 and TRBJ1-2; a weak D match, TRBD1 (6 bases). The germline V and J ends were trimmed by 5 bases and 6 bases, with 19 bases remaining between them. From germline, CDR1 is MNHEY and CDR2 SMNVEV (reference sequence). CDR3 size: 15 residues. The DNA of the CDR3 is TGTGCCAGCAGTCGTCCAGGGGCCCTGAGTGATGGCTACACCTTC. Protein product: CASSRPGALSDGYTF.

The V call is TRBV30, the J call TRBJ1-5; D gene uncertain. The germline V and J ends were trimmed by 0 bases and 6 bases, with 9 bases remaining between them. The CDR3 length is 13 residues. Germline V gene data show CDR1 as GTSNPN and CDR2 as SVGIG (reference sequence). As DNA, the CDR3 is TGTGCCTGGAGTGTGGATGGTACTCAGCCCCAGCATTTT. This sequence encodes CAWSVDGTQPQHF.